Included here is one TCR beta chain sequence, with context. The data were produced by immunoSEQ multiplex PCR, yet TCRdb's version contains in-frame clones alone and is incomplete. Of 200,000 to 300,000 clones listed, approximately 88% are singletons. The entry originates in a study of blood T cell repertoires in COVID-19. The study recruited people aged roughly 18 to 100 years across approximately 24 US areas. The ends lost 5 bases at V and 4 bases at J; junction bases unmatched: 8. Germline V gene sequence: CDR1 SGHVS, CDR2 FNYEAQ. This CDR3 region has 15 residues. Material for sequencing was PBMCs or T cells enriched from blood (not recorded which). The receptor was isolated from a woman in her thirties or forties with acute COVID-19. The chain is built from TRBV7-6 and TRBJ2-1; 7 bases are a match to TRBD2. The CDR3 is CASSLYSGAYNEQFF. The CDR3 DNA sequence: TGTGCCAGCAGCCTCTACAGCGGGGCTTACAATGAGCAGTTCTTC.